Presented here are 3 T cell receptor beta chains from one specimen sequenced in a study of blood T cell repertoires in COVID-19. The assay was immunoSEQ multiplex PCR, and TCRdb's table has in-frame clones only and misses some. The sample lists about 300,000 clones; roughly 87% were seen once. The sequenced material came from peripheral blood. The receptors shown here come from a man aged 18-30 years with active or convalescent COVID-19.

The chain has TRBV9 and TRBJ1-3; D uncertain. Germline CDR1 is SGDLS and CDR2 is YYNGEE. This CDR3 contains 11 residues. Between the trimmed V and J ends, which lost 7 bases and 4 bases, there was a span of 6 bases. DNA of the CDR3: TGTGCCAGCCGCGCGGGAAACACCATATATTTT. It is translated as CASRAGNTIYF.

This rearrangement joins TRBV28 to TRBJ1-1; the D gene is possibly TRBD1 (5 bases). V was cut by 8 bases and J by 4 bases, with 14 bases left in between. CDR3 size: 13 residues. CDR1 and CDR2 (germline): MDHEN, SYDVKM. CDR3 sequence: CASSKRGSTEAFF. In DNA, the CDR3 is TGTGCCAGCTCCAAACGGGGGTCCACTGAAGCTTTCTTT. Looking up the rest from reference TRBV28 and TRBJ1-1 gives the full variable domain: DVKVTQSSRYLVKRTGEKVFLECVQDMDHENMFWYRQDPGLGLRLIYFSYDVKMKEKGDIPEGYSVSREKKERFSLILESASTNQTSMYLCASSKRGSTEAFFGQGTRLTVV.

The V call is TRBV18, the J call TRBJ2-7; tentative D call: TRBD1 (5 bases). This CDR3 has 12 amino acids. Germline V lookup: CDR1 KGHSH, CDR2 LQKENI. The V and J ends lost 6 bases and 3 bases respectively, with 9 bases between them. The CDR3 nucleotides read TGTGCCAGCTCTTGGACAAGCTACGAGCAGTACTTC. This translates into CASSWTSYEQYF.